Listed below are T cell receptor beta chains from one sample, sequenced in a study of T cells in Graves' hyperthyroidism and ophthalmopathy. TCRdb used MiXCR to reprocess the multiplex PCR reads, holding one entry per CDR3 protein. The sample has under 70,000 distinct CDR3 sequences; about 57% are singletons. Source material: blood. These receptors were taken from a woman in her sixties or seventies with Graves' ophthalmopathy. The CDR3 runs from the conserved cysteine through the conserved F or W. D genes are given only for firm matches. For some rows the clone size is stated as once, few or many, or as a class when expanded; others skip it.

CDR3	DNA	D	V	J	size
CATSATDSLNTEAFF	TGTGCCACCAGTGCTACGGACAGCCTAAACACTGAAGCTTTCTTT	.	TRBV24-1	TRBJ1-1	.
CARTGQGTISGNTIYF	TGTGCGCGCACCGGACAGGGCACCATCTCTGGAAACACCATATATTTT	TRBD1	TRBV12-3/TRBV12-4	TRBJ1-3	once
CASSESRDRGNTGELLF	TGTGCCAGCAGTGAGTCCCGGGACAGGGGAAACACCGGGGAGCTGCTTTTT	TRBD1	TRBV6-4	TRBJ2-2	.
CASSLNIGGELGGANVLTF	TGTGCCAGCAGCTTAAATATCGGCGGGGAGCTAGGTGGGGCCAACGTCCTGACTTTC	.	TRBV5-6	TRBJ2-6	.
CASSSYPSDRGQGTQYF	TGTGCCAGCAGCTCCTACCCCTCGGACAGGGGGCAGGGGACCCAGTACTTC	TRBD1	TRBV7-9	TRBJ2-5	few
CAITAGGSYNEQFF	TGTGCCATCACGGCGGGAGGCTCCTACAATGAGCAGTTCTTC	TRBD2	TRBV10-3	TRBJ2-1	medium-sized
CSAISGNEQFF	TGCAGTGCGATATCGGGGAATGAGCAGTTCTTC	.	TRBV20-1	TRBJ2-1	medium-sized
CASSDGQGGYGYTF	TGTGCCAGCAGTGACGGACAGGGAGGATATGGCTACACCTTC	TRBD1	TRBV6-1	TRBJ1-2	many
CASSGDSSGNTIYF	TGTGCCAGCAGCGGGGACAGCTCTGGAAACACCATATATTTT	TRBD1	TRBV9	TRBJ1-3	many
CASSLVGSGTSPLHSGNTIYF	TGTGCCAGCAGCTTAGTTGGGTCGGGTACTTCACCCCTCCACTCTGGAAACACCATATATTTT	.	TRBV11-2	TRBJ1-3	.
CASSPISEWGETQYF	TGTGCCAGCAGCCCAATTAGTGAATGGGGAGAGACCCAGTACTTC	.	TRBV7-2	TRBJ2-5	.
CASRKTGGEGEQYF	TGTGCCAGCAGAAAAACAGGGGGGGAAGGCGAGCAGTACTTC	.	TRBV7-3	TRBJ2-7	.
CASNDRENQPQHF	TGCGCCAGCAACGACAGGGAGAATCAGCCCCAGCATTTT	TRBD1	TRBV10-2	TRBJ1-5	.
CASSLNRGSNQPQHF	TGTGCCAGCAGCCTCAACAGGGGGAGCAATCAGCCCCAGCATTTT	TRBD1	TRBV7-2	TRBJ1-5	many
CSPGTGQQETQYF	TGCAGCCCCGGAACGGGACAGCAAGAGACCCAGTACTTC	TRBD1	TRBV29-1	TRBJ2-5	.
CSAVRTSGLLNEQFF	TGCAGTGCTGTCCGGACTAGCGGGCTCCTCAATGAGCAGTTCTTC	TRBD2	TRBV20-1	TRBJ2-1	.
CSASYYNEQFF	TGCAGTGCTAGTTACTACAATGAGCAGTTCTTC	.	TRBV20-1	TRBJ2-1	medium-sized
CSARPGGMNTEAFF	TGCAGTGCTCGCCCAGGCGGCATGAACACTGAAGCTTTCTTT	.	TRBV20-1	TRBJ1-1	many
CASSLGRETQYF	TGTGCCAGCAGCTTAGGCAGAGAGACCCAGTACTTC	.	TRBV5-6	TRBJ2-5	many
CASIGGSNTGELFF	TGTGCCAGCATCGGAGGGTCCAACACCGGGGAGCTGTTTTTT	.	TRBV28	TRBJ2-2	many
CASSLAPGQADYGYTF	TGTGCCAGCAGCTTGGCCCCCGGACAGGCTGACTATGGCTACACCTTC	TRBD1	TRBV7-2	TRBJ1-2	.
CASSLDKLDGYTF	TGTGCCAGCAGCCTAGACAAACTGGATGGCTACACCTTC	.	TRBV7-2	TRBJ1-2	.
CASSDTIGGRATDTQYF	TGTGCCAGCAGTGACACGATTGGCGGGAGGGCCACAGATACGCAGTATTTT	TRBD2	TRBV2	TRBJ2-3	many
CASRQGFGNTIYF	TGTGCCAGCAGACAGGGTTTCGGAAACACCATATATTTT	.	TRBV2	TRBJ1-3	.
CASSIGRNTEAFF	TGTGCCAGCAGCATAGGGCGTAACACTGAAGCTTTCTTT	.	TRBV7-2	TRBJ1-1	.
CASSRDSNYEQYF	TGTGCCAGCAGCCGGGACAGCAACTACGAGCAGTACTTC	TRBD1	TRBV11-1	TRBJ2-7	.
CASSVKLGGYTF	TGTGCCAGCAGCGTAAAACTTGGGGGCTACACCTTC	.	TRBV9	TRBJ1-2	.
CANRNAAYGCTF	.	.	TRBV19	TRBJ1-2	.
CASSLSTGVGETQYF	TGTGCCAGCAGCTTATCTACGGGAGTAGGTGAGACCCAGTACTTC	.	TRBV7-2	TRBJ2-5	.
CSAYRDSYEQYF	TGCAGTGCCTACAGAGATTCCTACGAGCAGTACTTC	.	TRBV20-1	TRBJ2-7	medium-sized
CASSIGQGAHNEQFF	TGTGCCAGTAGTATCGGGCAGGGGGCCCACAATGAGCAGTTCTTC	TRBD1	TRBV19	TRBJ2-1	many
CAIRPGGSNQPQHF	TGTGCCATTCGGCCGGGGGGGAGCAATCAGCCCCAGCATTTT	.	TRBV5-4	TRBJ1-5	.
CASSQASTGGLDGYTF	TGTGCCAGCAGCCAAGCTTCGACAGGGGGCCTCGATGGCTACACCTTC	TRBD1	TRBV16	TRBJ1-2	many
CASSSGTSLNTGELHGYTF	TGTGCCAGCAGCTCCGGGACTAGCCTGAACACCGGGGAGCTCCATGGCTACACCTTC	.	TRBV7-2	TRBJ1-2	.
CASSTGTGNVFF	TGTGCCAGCAGTACCGGGACAGGGAACGTTTTCTTT	TRBD1	TRBV12-3/TRBV12-4	TRBJ1-1	.
CASSPRYF	TGTGCCAGCAGCCCCCGATACTTC	.	TRBV9	TRBJ2-5	.
CVRVIAGGQTGELFF	TGTGTTCGGGTTATAGCGGGGGGGCAAACCGGGGAGCTGTTTTTT	.	TRBV3-2	TRBJ2-2	.
CSTRSRGRSPLHF	TGCAGTACAAGGAGCCGTGGGAGGTCACCCCTCCACTTT	.	TRBV20-1	TRBJ1-6	.
CASTTRGPYSDEQFF	TGTGCCAGCACAACCCGGGGCCCATATTCGGATGAGCAGTTCTTC	.	TRBV7-2	TRBJ2-1	.
CASSGATGLTDTQYF	TGTGCCAGCAGTGGAGCAACAGGTCTAACAGATACGCAGTATTTT	.	TRBV6-1	TRBJ2-3	many
CASSLPPGQGWDEQFF	TGTGCCAGCAGCTTGCCCCCGGGACAGGGATGGGATGAGCAGTTCTTC	TRBD1	TRBV5-6	TRBJ2-1	.
CASFPGQKFAEAFF	TGCGCCAGCTTTCCGGGACAAAAGTTTGCTGAAGCTTTCTTT	.	TRBV10-2	TRBJ1-1	.
CASSSETQYF	TGTGCCAGCAGCTCAGAGACCCAGTACTTC	.	TRBV7-2	TRBJ2-5	.
CASSVDLETQYF	TGTGCCAGCAGCGTAGATTTAGAGACCCAGTACTTC	.	TRBV9	TRBJ2-5	many
CASSLDSRNTEAFF	TGTGCCAGCAGCTTGGACAGTAGAAACACTGAAGCTTTCTTT	.	TRBV5-4	TRBJ1-1	many
CSASQTGSGNTIYF	TGCAGTGCTAGTCAAACAGGCTCTGGAAACACCATATATTTT	.	TRBV20-1	TRBJ1-3	.
CASSSLGKGANEQFF	TGTGCCAGCAGCTCCCTTGGGAAAGGGGCCAATGAGCAGTTCTTC	.	TRBV11-2	TRBJ2-1	many
CASTAAGGFEKLFF	TGTGCCAGTACCGCCGCGGGGGGATTTGAAAAACTGTTTTTT	.	TRBV19	TRBJ1-4	.
CASSPSSGPSYEQYF	TGTGCCAGCAGCCCCTCTAGCGGGCCCTCCTACGAGCAGTACTTC	TRBD2	TRBV7-9	TRBJ2-7	many
CASIQRLVGTETQCF	TGTGCCAGCATCCAAAGACTAGTGGGGACTGAAACCCAGTGCTTC	.	TRBV7-2	TRBJ2-5	once
CASSLPRSYEQYF	TGTGCCAGCAGCTTACCGCGGTCCTACGAGCAGTACTTC	.	TRBV7-9	TRBJ2-7	many
CASSEAGGETQYF	TGTGCCAGCAGTGAAGCGGGAGGAGAGACCCAGTACTTC	.	TRBV2	TRBJ2-5	.
CSARSPSGAFYF	TGCAGTGCTAGGTCCCCCAGCGGGGCGTTCTACTTC	TRBD2	TRBV20-1	TRBJ2-5	.
CSVNLSGQGADIQYF	TGCAGCGTTAATCTTTCGGGACAGGGGGCAGACATTCAGTACTTC	TRBD1	TRBV29-1	TRBJ2-4	.
CAAGRQNYEQYF	TGTGCCGCGGGACGGCAAAACTACGAGCAGTACTTC	.	TRBV10-3	TRBJ2-7	medium-sized
CAISANYGYTF	TGTGCCATCAGTGCTAACTATGGCTACACCTTC	.	TRBV10-3	TRBJ1-2	.
CASSLTGDGQYF	TGTGCCAGCAGCTTAACAGGGGACGGTCAGTACTTC	TRBD1	TRBV7-2	TRBJ2-7	.